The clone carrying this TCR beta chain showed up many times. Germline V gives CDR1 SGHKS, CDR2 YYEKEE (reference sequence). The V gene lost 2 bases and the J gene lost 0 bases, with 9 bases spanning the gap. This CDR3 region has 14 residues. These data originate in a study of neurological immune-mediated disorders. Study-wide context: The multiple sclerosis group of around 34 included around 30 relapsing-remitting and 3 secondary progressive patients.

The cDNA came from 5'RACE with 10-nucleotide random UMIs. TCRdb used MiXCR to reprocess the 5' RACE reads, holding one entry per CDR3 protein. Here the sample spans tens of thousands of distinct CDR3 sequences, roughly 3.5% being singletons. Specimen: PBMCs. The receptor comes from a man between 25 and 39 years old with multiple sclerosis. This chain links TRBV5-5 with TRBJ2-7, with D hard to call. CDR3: CASSFRRVSYEQYF. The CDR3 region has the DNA TGTGCCAGCAGCTTTCGTCGGGTCTCCTACGAGCAGTACTTC. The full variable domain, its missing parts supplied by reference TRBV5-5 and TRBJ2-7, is DAGVTQSPTHLIKTRGQQVTLRCSPISGHKSVSWYQQVLGQGPQFIFQYYEKEERGRGNFPDRFSARQFPNYSSELNVNALLLGDSALYLCASSFRRVSYEQYFGPGTRLTVT.